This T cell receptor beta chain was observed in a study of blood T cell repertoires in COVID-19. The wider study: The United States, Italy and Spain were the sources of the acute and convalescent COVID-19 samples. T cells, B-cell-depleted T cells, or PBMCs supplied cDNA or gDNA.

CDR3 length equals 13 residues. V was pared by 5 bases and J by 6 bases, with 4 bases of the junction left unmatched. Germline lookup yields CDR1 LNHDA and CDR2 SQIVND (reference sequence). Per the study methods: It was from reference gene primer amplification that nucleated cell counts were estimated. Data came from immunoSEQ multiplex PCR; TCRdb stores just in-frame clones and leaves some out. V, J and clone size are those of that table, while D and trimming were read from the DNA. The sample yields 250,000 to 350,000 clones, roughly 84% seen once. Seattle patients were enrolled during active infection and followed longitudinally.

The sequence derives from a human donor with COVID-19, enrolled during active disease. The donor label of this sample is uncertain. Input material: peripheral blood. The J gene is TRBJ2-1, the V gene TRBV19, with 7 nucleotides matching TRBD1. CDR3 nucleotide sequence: TGTGCCAGTAGTCCCAACAGGGGCAATGAGCAGTTCTTC. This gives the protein CASSPNRGNEQFF.